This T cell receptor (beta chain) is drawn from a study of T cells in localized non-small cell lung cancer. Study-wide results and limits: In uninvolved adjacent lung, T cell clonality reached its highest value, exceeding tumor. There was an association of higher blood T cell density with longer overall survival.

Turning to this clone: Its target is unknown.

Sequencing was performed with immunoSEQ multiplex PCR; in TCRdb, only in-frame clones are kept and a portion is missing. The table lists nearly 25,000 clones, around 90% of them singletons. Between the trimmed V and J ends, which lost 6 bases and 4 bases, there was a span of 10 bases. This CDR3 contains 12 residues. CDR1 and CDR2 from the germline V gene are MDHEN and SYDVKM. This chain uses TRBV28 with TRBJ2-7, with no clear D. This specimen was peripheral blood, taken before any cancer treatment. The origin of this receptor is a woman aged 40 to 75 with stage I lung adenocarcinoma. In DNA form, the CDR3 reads TGTGCCAGCAGCCGGAGTATATACGAGCAGTACTTC. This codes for CASSRSIYEQYF. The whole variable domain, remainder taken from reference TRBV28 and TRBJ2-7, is DVKVTQSSRYLVKRTGEKVFLECVQDMDHENMFWYRQDPGLGLRLIYFSYDVKMKEKGDIPEGYSVSREKKERFSLILESASTNQTSMYLCASSRSIYEQYFGPGTRLTVT.